This T cell receptor (beta chain) derives from a study of blood T cell repertoires in COVID-19. Generated by immunoSEQ multiplex PCR, the TCRdb table keeps only in-frame clones and is missing some. The table records more than 200,000 clones, over 75% of them present only once. This clone showed up just once. V lost 7 bases to trimming and J lost 2 bases; unmatched junction nucleotides: 13. The CDR3 loop spans 17 amino acids. Per germline, CDR1 SEHNR and CDR2 FQNEAQ (reference sequence). V is TRBV7-9 and J is TRBJ2-1; 8 bases line up with TRBD2. This TCR came from a young man in a cohort exposed to, infected with or recovered from COVID-19 (not recorded which). Source material: PBMCs or T cells enriched from blood (not recorded which). The CDR3 nucleotides are TGTGCCAGCACCACCCCGCCTCCGGGACTAGCCTACAATGAGCAGTTCTTC. Translated: CASTTPPPGLAYNEQFF.